The 23 T cell receptor beta chains presented below share a single source sample, sequenced in a study of cytotoxic CD8 clonotypes in ibrutinib-treated CLL. Assay: immunoSEQ multiplex PCR; the TCRdb copy retains only in-frame clones and omits some. The sample shows 70,000 to 80,000 clones, roughly 85% of them seen only once. The sample consisted of PBMCs, taken after 24 months of ibrutinib treatment. The receptors stem from a human donor with chronic lymphocytic leukemia.

The V and J genes are TRBV5-4 and TRBJ2-7; weak D call: TRBD2 (6 bases). There are 15 residues in the CDR3. The germline gives CDR1 SGHNT, CDR2 YYREEE (reference sequence). Between the trimmed V and J ends, which lost 0 bases and 9 bases, there was a span of 19 bases. CDR3 DNA sequence: TGTGCCAGCAGCTTGGAAGGGACTCCCGTTAGGGTGCAGTACTTC. As protein: CASSLEGTPVRVQYF.

A single count supports this clone. The chain employs TRBV2 and TRBJ1-5; 7 nucleotides align to TRBD1. The CDR3 covers 15 residues. The V gene's germline CDR1 is SNHLY and CDR2 FYNNEI. Trimming took 2 bases from V and 4 from J; bases not matched to a gene: 5. The CDR3 nucleotides read TGTGCCAGCAGTGAAAGGACAGGATCGAATCAGCCCCAGCATTTT. It specifies CASSERTGSNQPQHF.

Only a few counts were recorded for this clone. The chain has TRBV30 and TRBJ1-1; no clear D. The CDR3 spans 13 residues. Germline loops: CDR1 GTSNPN, CDR2 SVGIG (reference sequence). Trimming took 1 base from V and 2 from J, leaving 8 bases between them. CDR3 nucleotide sequence: TGTGCCTGGAGTGGGCAGCAAAACACTGAAGCTTTCTTT. This sequence encodes CAWSGQQNTEAFF.

The chain combines TRBV7-2 with TRBJ1-2; 8 bases map to TRBD1. From germline, CDR1 is SGHTA and CDR2 FQGNSA. This CDR3 contains 16 residues. J lost 0 bases, V lost 3 bases, and 6 bases had no gene match. The CDR3 nucleotides are TGTGCCAGCAGCTTCCCCCGACAGGGGACTAACTATGGCTACACCTTC. Its translation: CASSFPRQGTNYGYTF.

This chain uses TRBV5-1 with TRBJ2-2; no reliable D call. V lost 3 bases to trimming and J lost 7 bases, with 13 bases between them. Germline-derived CDR1 and CDR2 are SGHRS and YFSETQ. This CDR3 has 14 residues. CDR3 in DNA: TGCGCCAGCAGCTCCTGGGAAGTGGGCGGGGAGCTGTTTTTT. Its protein is CASSSWEVGGELFF. The full variable domain, completed using reference TRBV5-1 and TRBJ2-2, is KAGVTQTPRYLIKTRGQQVTLSCSPISGHRSVSWYQQTPGQGLQFLFEYFSETQRNKGNFPGRFSGRQFSNSRSEMNVSTLELGDSALYLCASSSWEVGGELFFGEGSRLTVL.

The rearrangement uses TRBV7-2 and TRBJ2-1; 12 nucleotides match TRBD2. Germline V lookup: CDR1 SGHTA, CDR2 FQGNSA. The CDR3 runs to 18 residues. Germline trimming cut 1 base from V and 3 bases from J; bases unmatched to any gene: 7. Here the CDR3 reads CASSLVRLAGGGYNEQFF. DNA of the CDR3: TGTGCCAGCAGCTTAGTAAGGCTAGCGGGAGGGGGCTACAATGAGCAGTTCTTC.

The J gene is TRBJ1-4, the V gene TRBV5-4; D perhaps matches TRBD1 (6 bases). V lost 0 bases and J lost 8, with 14 bases in between. CDR3 length: 15 residues. Per germline, CDR1 SGHNT and CDR2 YYREEE (reference sequence). CDR3 protein: CASSLGSDRPEKLFF. CDR3 nucleotide sequence: TGTGCCAGCAGCTTGGGAAGTGACAGGCCAGAAAAACTGTTTTTT.

The rearrangement joins TRBV4-1 to TRBJ2-3, with 10 bases fitting TRBD2. The CDR3 runs to 18 residues. J was trimmed by 0 bases and V by 0 bases; bases with no gene match: 6. The germline V gene encodes CDR1 MGHRA and CDR2 YSYEKL. The CDR3 spells CASSQDSSTSGSTDTQYF. Written as DNA, the CDR3 is TGCGCCAGCAGCCAAGACTCCTCGACTAGCGGGAGCACAGATACGCAGTATTTT.

The chain links TRBV5-1 to TRBJ2-3; the D gene is possibly TRBD2 (5 bases). V was pared by 0 bases and J by 0 bases, with 11 bases between. Germline V lookup: CDR1 SGHRS, CDR2 YFSETQ. The CDR3 is 16 amino acids. In nucleotides, the CDR3 is TGCGCCAGCAGCTTGGGACTATCCTCTAGCACAGATACGCAGTATTTT. Protein sequence: CASSLGLSSSTDTQYF.

This chain connects TRBV5-4 to TRBJ1-2; the D gene is possibly TRBD1 (6 bases). Germline V CDR1 and CDR2: SGHNT, YYREEE (reference sequence). CDR3 length equals 14 residues. V was pared by 0 bases and J by 2 bases, with 8 bases between. The CDR3, as DNA: TGTGCCAGCAGCTTGGACAGGGAAAACTATGGCTACACCTTC. This sequence encodes CASSLDRENYGYTF.

V gene TRBV19 combines with J gene TRBJ1-1, with TRBD1 matching 8 bases. Germline V gives CDR1 LNHDA, CDR2 SQIVND (reference sequence). The CDR3 contains 16 residues. The ends lost 4 bases at V and 6 bases at J; junction bases unmatched: 13. CDR3: CASSSPQRTGLSEAFF. CDR3 nucleotide sequence: TGTGCCAGTAGTAGCCCTCAACGGACAGGGCTGTCTGAAGCTTTCTTT.

CDR3 sequence (DNA): TGTGCCAGTAGTTACCTAGATACGCAGTATTTT. Translated: CASSYLDTQYF. V gene TRBV19 combines with J gene TRBJ2-3; D is unresolved. Germline V gene lookup returns CDR1 LNHDA and CDR2 SQIVND (reference sequence). Trimming stripped 5 bases from V and 5 bases from J, with 5 bases between. The CDR3 runs to 11 residues.

The rearrangement uses TRBV7-8 and TRBJ2-1; the D gene is possibly TRBD2 (6 bases). Germline CDR1 reads SGHVS; CDR2 reads FQNEAQ. V was shortened by 1 base and J by 7 bases, with 20 bases between the two germline ends. CDR3 length: 17 residues. CDR3 DNA: TGTGCCAGCAGCTTAGAGAGGTGGGCGGGACGGGATAATGAGCAGTTCTTC. It specifies CASSLERWAGRDNEQFF.

This chain connects TRBV5-4 to TRBJ2-1, with TRBD1 matching 8 bases. The CDR3 is 15 residues long. After removal of 0 bases from V and 6 bases from J, the junction contained 5 bases not matched to a gene. From germline, CDR1 is SGHNT and CDR2 YYREEE (reference sequence). CDR3 DNA sequence: TGTGCCAGCAGCTTGGTTGGGACAGGTGGCAATGAGCAGTTCTTC. Translating it yields CASSLVGTGGNEQFF.

V and J are TRBV5-1 and TRBJ2-2; no definite D call. The CDR3 contains 15 residues. With 0 bases removed from V and 4 bases from J, the gap between germline ends came to 10 bases. Germline assignment: CDR1 SGHRS and CDR2 YFSETQ. The CDR3 region is CASSLDLAGTGELFF. The CDR3 DNA reads TGCGCCAGCAGCTTGGACCTCGCTGGCACCGGGGAGCTGTTTTTT.

This clone appeared once. The chain combines TRBV9 with TRBJ2-1; D assignment may be TRBD1 or TRBD2 (5 bases each). The germline V gene encodes CDR1 SGDLS and CDR2 YYNGEE. This CDR3 spans 15 amino acids. The ends were cut back, 0 bases at V and 4 bases at J, with 11 bases in the middle. The CDR3 loop is CASSVVGTIYNEQFF. The CDR3 DNA follows: TGTGCCAGCAGCGTAGTTGGGACCATTTACAATGAGCAGTTCTTC.

The V gene is TRBV5-1, the J gene TRBJ2-3; TRBD1 agrees at 7 bases. This CDR3 comprises 15 residues. CDR1 is SGHRS, CDR2 YFSETQ, per germline. V lost 3 bases to trimming and J lost 6 bases; unmatched junction nucleotides: 10. CDR3 in amino acids: CASSYRQGRLDTQYF. As DNA, the CDR3 is TGCGCCAGCAGCTATAGACAGGGAAGACTGGATACGCAGTATTTT. Looking up the rest from reference TRBV5-1 and TRBJ2-3 gives the full variable domain: KAGVTQTPRYLIKTRGQQVTLSCSPISGHRSVSWYQQTPGQGLQFLFEYFSETQRNKGNFPGRFSGRQFSNSRSEMNVSTLELGDSALYLCASSYRQGRLDTQYFGPGTRLTVL.

The J gene is TRBJ1-2, the V gene TRBV5-1; tentative D call: TRBD1 (5 bases). Germline V gene data show CDR1 as SGHRS and CDR2 as YFSETQ. The length of the CDR3 is 15 residues. Trimming took off 1 base at V and 2 bases at J, with 12 bases between the two ends. The CDR3 DNA follows: TGCGCCAGCAGCTTGAGTCCGACAGAAAACTATGGCTACACCTTC. As protein: CASSLSPTENYGYTF.

Only one count was recorded for this clone. The J gene is TRBJ2-1, the V gene TRBV4-1; 8 bases are a match to TRBD2. The CDR3 sequence is 16 residues long. The junction had 4 bases not matched to a gene; V was cut back by 3 bases and J by 0 bases. Germline-derived CDR1 and CDR2 are MGHRA and YSYEKL. The CDR3 sequence is CASSHPSGSSYNEQFF. In nucleotides, the CDR3 is TGCGCCAGCAGCCACCCCAGCGGGAGCTCCTACAATGAGCAGTTCTTC.

This sequence joins TRBV19 and TRBJ2-7; TRBD1 agrees at 9 bases. Trimming cost V 5 bases and J 6 bases; bases outside gene matches: 8. The CDR3 contains 14 residues. Per the germline V gene, CDR1 is LNHDA and CDR2 is SQIVND (reference sequence). The CDR3, as DNA: TGTGCCAGTAGTCTTGGACAGGGGCCGAGCGAGCAGTACTTC. This translates into CASSLGQGPSEQYF.

This chain connects TRBV4-1 to TRBJ2-1; D perhaps matches TRBD2 (5 bases). Germline V CDR1 and CDR2: MGHRA, YSYEKL. This CDR3 comprises 15 residues. The germline V and J ends were trimmed by 0 bases and 9 bases, with 15 bases remaining between them. The CDR3 loop reads CASSQDVGKSGEQFF. CDR3 bases: TGCGCCAGCAGCCAAGATGTCGGGAAGAGTGGTGAGCAGTTCTTC.

The V call is TRBV2, the J call TRBJ2-7; the match to TRBD2 covers 13 bases. The J segment lost 6 bases and the V segment lost 6 bases, leaving 5 bases of the junction unmatched. This CDR3 spans 14 amino acids. The germline gives CDR1 SNHLY, CDR2 FYNNEI. The CDR3 loop is CASRLAGGPGEQYF. The CDR3 region has the DNA TGTGCCAGCAGACTAGCGGGAGGGCCTGGCGAGCAGTACTTC.

This clone has only a few counts. V usage is TRBV7-2 and J usage is TRBJ2-5, with D perhaps matching TRBD2 (6 bases). The CDR3 contains 17 residues. Germline V gene data show CDR1 as SGHTA and CDR2 as FQGNSA. V was pared by 0 bases and J by 5 bases, with 19 bases between. For the CDR3, the DNA is TGTGCCAGCAGCTTAGCGGGGATAGCGGTTGTCGGCGAGACCCAGTACTTC. Amino acids: CASSLAGIAVVGETQYF.